These T cell receptor beta chains were read from a single sample in a study of control samples from healthy donors and cancer patients. Assay: immunoSEQ multiplex PCR; the TCRdb copy retains only in-frame clones and omits some. The repertoire has 170,000 or so clones, approximately 94% of them found once; the top ten carry roughly 1.3%. The sequencing sample was made of blood. The receptor set was obtained from a man aged 25 to 40 in good health. The CDR3 runs from the conserved cysteine through the conserved F or W. The D gene is left open where the match is weak. For some rows the clone size is stated as once, few or many, or as a class when expanded; others skip it.

>NA|TRBJ2-7|TRBV6-5|14|NA
CASSAYPPYYEQYF
TGTGCCAGCAGCGCTTATCCGCCCTACTACGAGCAGTACTTC
>NA|TRBJ1-1|TRBV11-2|15|TRBD1
CASSAGQAMNTEAFF
TGTGCCAGCAGCGCGGGACAGGCAATGAACACTGAAGCTTTCTTT
>NA|TRBJ1-5|TRBV6-2/TRBV6-3|15|TRBD1
CASSPDRVGNQPQHF
TGTGCCAGCAGCCCGGACAGGGTAGGCAATCAGCCCCAGCATTTT
>NA|TRBJ2-1|TRBV9|15|TRBD1
CASSASGTGWHEQFF
TGTGCCAGCAGCGCATCCGGGACAGGGTGGCATGAGCAGTTCTTC
>NA|TRBJ2-1|TRBV6-4|15|NA
CASSDGGSSYNEQFF
TGTGCCAGCAGTGACGGAGGGAGCTCCTACAATGAGCAGTTCTTC
>NA|TRBJ2-1|TRBV25-1|14|NA
CASSEPRGRNEQFF
TGTGCCAGCAGTGAACCGCGCGGTCGGAATGAGCAGTTCTTC
>NA|TRBJ1-1|TRBV4-1|16|NA
CASSPRREGVNTEAFF
TGCGCCAGCAGCCCTCGCAGGGAAGGGGTCAACACTGAAGCTTTCTTT
>NA|TRBJ2-3|TRBV27|16|TRBD2
CASREKGLAVTDTQYF
TGTGCCAGCAGAGAAAAGGGACTAGCAGTCACAGATACGCAGTATTTT
>NA|TRBJ1-1|TRBV12-3/TRBV12-4|11|NA
CASSWGTPAFF
TGTGCCAGCAGTTGGGGGACACCAGCTTTCTTT
>few|TRBJ2-2|TRBV28|16|NA
CASSSLVTANTGELFF
TGTGCCAGCAGTTCGCTAGTAACCGCGAACACCGGGGAGCTGTTTTTT
>NA|TRBJ2-2|TRBV7-2|16|NA
CASSLLLYGGTGELFF
TGTGCCAGCAGCTTATTACTTTACGGGGGCACCGGGGAGCTGTTTTTT
>NA|TRBJ2-5|TRBV18|15|NA
CASSRGSGGEETQYF
TGTGCCAGCTCACGAGGATCAGGGGGGGAAGAGACCCAGTACTTC
>NA|TRBJ2-5|TRBV7-2|16|NA
CASSLNTPGKGETQYF
TGTGCCAGCAGCTTAAATACACCAGGGAAGGGGGAGACCCAGTACTTC
>once|TRBJ2-3|TRBV9|11|NA
CASSATDTQYF
TGTGCCAGCAGCGCTACAGATACGCAGTATTTT
>once|TRBJ1-1|TRBV18|15|NA
CASSPFWDINTEAFF
TGTGCCAGCTCACCATTTTGGGATATAAACACTGAAGCTTTCTTT